In its sample, the clone carrying this T cell receptor (beta chain) was seen once. These data come from a study of control samples from healthy donors and cancer patients. Method: immunoSEQ multiplex PCR; TCRdb's copy keeps in-frame clones and lacks some. The profile shows under 200,000 clones, about nine tenths of them singletons. With 0 bases removed from V and 4 bases from J, the gap between germline ends came to 11 bases. Per germline, CDR1 LNHDA and CDR2 SQIVND (reference sequence). The CDR3 has 15 amino acids. Sequencing was done on a sample of blood. The clonotype originates from a woman aged 25 to 39 in good health. The chain couples TRBV19 to TRBJ2-3, with D unresolved. The CDR3 DNA follows: TGTGCCAGTAGTATAGATCCGAGTAGCTCAGATACGCAGTATTTT. Translation: CASSIDPSSSDTQYF.